The next 32 T cell receptor beta chains were all read from a single sample in a study of CD8+CD57+ T cells in acquired aplastic anemia. Genomic DNA was employed as the template in profiling TCR beta VDJ and CDR3. TCRdb fed the reads into MiXCR, producing one record per CDR3 protein. The sample gives approximately 380,000 distinct CDR3 sequences, under 80% of which show up once; 4% is in the top ten. Specimen: sorted CD4+, CD8+, or CD8+CD57+ T cells (not recorded which) from PBMCs. These receptors were obtained from a human donor in good health, serving as a control.

About this clonotype: Here the CDR3 omits its conserved ending phenylalanine or tryptophan, so a read error is the likely source. The chain recombines TRBV2 with TRBJ1-5; D is unresolved. The CDR3 runs to 14 residues. Germline-derived CDR1 and CDR2 are SNHLY and FYNNEI. In DNA, the CDR3 is TGTGCCAGCAGGATCAGTACTCGCAATCCGCCCCAGCATTGT. Amino acids: CASRISTRNPPQHC.

The genes are TRBV12-3 or TRBV12-4 and TRBJ1-2, with D unresolved. The CDR3 loop spans 10 amino acids. V lost 10 bases and J 7 bases, leaving 10 bases between the germline ends. Written as DNA, the CDR3 is TGTGCCACCATTCCGGGTGGCTACACCTTC. Its translation: CATIPGGYTF.

Concerning this clonotype: Here the CDR3 omits its conserved ending phenylalanine or tryptophan, so a read error is the likely source. It is unclear where the CDR3 begins or ends on the DNA, so no DNA is shown, and the CDR3 is as TCRdb lists it. This chain links TRBV2 with TRBJ2-7; the table's D call, TRBD1, has no DNA check behind it. Per germline, CDR1 SNHLY and CDR2 FYNNEI. Ends included, the CDR3 has 16 residues. CDR3 protein: CASSVRPKTEAFFGQG.

This chain links TRBV7-2 with TRBJ1-2; TRBD1 is a possible D gene (6 bases). Per germline, CDR1 SGHTA and CDR2 FQGNSA. V lost 4 bases and J 11 bases, leaving 23 bases between the germline ends. There are 15 residues in the CDR3. CDR3 in amino acids: CASSYQTGTNEKYTF. As DNA, the CDR3 is TGTGCCAGCAGCTACCAAACAGGGACTAATGAAAAATACACCTTC.

In this sample, this clonotype turned up many times. This chain joins TRBV19 and TRBJ2-5, with unresolved D. The CDR3 runs to 12 residues. The V end lost 1 base, the J end lost 5 bases, and 5 bases lay between the germline ends. Germline V lookup: CDR1 LNHDA, CDR2 SQIVND (reference sequence). CDR3 residues: CASSIGYETQYF. For the CDR3, the DNA is TGTGCCAGTAGTATAGGGTACGAGACCCAGTACTTC.

The chain uses TRBV20-1 and TRBJ1-4; D unclear. Trimming took off 3 bases at V and 15 bases at J, with 14 bases between the two ends. In germline, CDR1 is DFQATT, CDR2 SNEGSKA (reference sequence). This CDR3 comprises 11 residues. The CDR3 region is CSAREGTEVFF. The CDR3 DNA is TGCAGTGCTAGGGAAGGCACAGAGGTGTTTTTT.

This clonotype was counted many times. V gene TRBV15 combines with J gene TRBJ2-3; TRBD1 matches at 9 bases. Unmatched junction bases numbered 6, after V lost 5 bases and J lost 3 bases. Germline CDR1 reads LNHNV; CDR2 reads YYDKDF (reference sequence). This CDR3 region has 15 residues. The CDR3 DNA is TGTGCCACCAGCTCCGGACAGGGGAAGACAGATACGCAGTATTTT. Its protein product is CATSSGQGKTDTQYF.

In this sample, this clonotype turned up many times. This sequence joins TRBV25-1 and TRBJ1-3; D is possibly TRBD1 (6 bases). Between the trimmed V and J ends, which lost 8 bases and 7 bases, there was a span of 15 bases. From germline, CDR1 is MGHDK and CDR2 SYGVNS. CDR3 length: 13 residues. The DNA of the CDR3 is TGTGCCAGCTGCCCGACAGGATATAACACCATATATTTT. It yields the protein CASCPTGYNTIYF.

CDR3 DNA: TGTGCCAGCATCGTGGCAGGGGGCCACGAGCAGTACTTC. This translates into CASIVAGGHEQYF. This chain connects TRBV25-1 to TRBJ2-7, with TRBD1 matching over 8 bases. CDR3 length equals 13 residues. Germline values: CDR1 MGHDK, CDR2 SYGVNS. The ends lost 7 bases at V and 5 bases at J; junction bases unmatched: 7.

V is TRBV5-1 and J is TRBJ2-7, with D possibly being TRBD1 or TRBD2 (6 bases each). This CDR3 has 13 residues. From germline, CDR1 is SGHRS and CDR2 YFSETQ. V gave up 5 bases and J gave up 5 bases, with 14 bases separating them. CDR3 amino acids: CASRHEEGDEQYF. The CDR3 nucleotides are TGCGCCAGCAGACACGAGGAGGGGGACGAGCAGTACTTC.

This clonotype has ten or more counts. CDR3 DNA sequence: TGTGCCAGCAACGGGGGGCAGGGACTGAATGGCTACACCTTC. It yields the protein CASNGGQGLNGYTF. The chain combines TRBV7-9 with TRBJ1-2, with a tentative D call TRBD1 (6 bases). The CDR3 extends over 14 amino acids. CDR1 and CDR2 from the germline V gene are SEHNR and FQNEAQ (reference sequence). Trimming shortened V by 7 bases and J by 6 bases, and 18 bases separated the two germline ends. Filled out from reference TRBV7-9 and TRBJ1-2, the complete variable domain reads DTGVSQNPRHKITKRGQNVTFRCDPISEHNRLYWYRQTLGQGPEFLTYFQNEAQLEKSRLLSDRFSAERPKGSFSTLEIQRTEQGDSAMYLCASNGGQGLNGYTFGSGTRLTVV.

As for this clonotype: A much bigger clone sits one base away, suggesting this may be a read error. The V and J genes are TRBV7-9 and TRBJ2-1; tentatively, D is TRBD1 (6 bases). The CDR3 is 17 amino acids. Trimming removed 5 bases at V and 2 bases at J, with 19 bases between. In germline, CDR1 is SEHNR, CDR2 FQNEAQ (reference sequence). CDR3 in amino acids: CASSPRIVGATYNEQFF. The CDR3 nucleotides are TGTGCCAGCAGCCCCCGTATAGTGGGGGCTACCTACAATGAGCAGTTCTTC.

A single count supports this clonotype. This chain links TRBV10-3 with TRBJ1-1, with D uncertain. Germline loops: CDR1 ENHRY, CDR2 SYGVKD. The CDR3 contains 14 residues. Trimming removed 10 bases from V and 10 bases from J, with 25 bases in between. The CDR3 DNA reads as TGTGCCAGCTGCGGCGAAACTGTGGCCACACCAGCTTTCTTT. Its translation: CASCGETVATPAFF.

On this clonotype itself: An end of the junction differs from the germline gene, which may be a read error. The chain links TRBV24-1 to TRBJ1-2; 7 positions match TRBD1. Germline loops: CDR1 KGHDR, CDR2 SFDVKD. The CDR3 covers 15 residues. The chain's CDR3 is CAISASGTEGYGDTF. Written as DNA, the CDR3 is TGTGCCATCAGTGCCTCCGGGACAGAGGGCTATGGGGACACCTTC.

The chain couples TRBV5-1 to TRBJ1-2; possible D gene TRBD1, 6 bases. Trimming left V 4 bases short and J 7 bases short, with 20 bases between. There are 15 residues in the CDR3. CDR1 and CDR2 (germline): SGHRS, YFSETQ. In DNA form, the CDR3 reads TGCGCCAGCAGCCCACCAACCGGGAAAGGGGGTGGCTACACCTTC. This codes for CASSPPTGKGGGYTF.

This clonotype was seen ten or more times. This chain links TRBV6-6 with TRBJ2-7; D ambiguous. The CDR3 covers 14 residues. The V end was cut by 1 base, the J end by 2 bases, with 9 bases between. CDR1 and CDR2 from the germline V gene are MNHNY and SVGAGI (reference sequence). DNA of the CDR3: TGTGCCAGCAGTTACTACGGCAGAACCTACGAGCAGTACTTC. It is translated as CASSYYGRTYEQYF.

This clonotype came up a few times. The chain joins TRBV25-1 to TRBJ1-2, with a tentative D call TRBD1 (5 bases). Germline V gene sequence: CDR1 MGHDK, CDR2 SYGVNS. This CDR3 is 13 amino acids long. V dropped 2 bases and J dropped 4 bases, with 8 bases sitting between them. The DNA of the CDR3 is TGTGCCAGCAGTGAACGGGGGATCTATGGCTACACCTTC. Translated, it gives CASSERGIYGYTF.

This clonotype has just a few counts. A much larger clonotype is one base distant, so this may be a read error. The chain combines TRBV12-3 or TRBV12-4 with TRBJ1-3, with a weak D call TRBD1 (5 bases). This CDR3 contains 12 residues. V was shortened by 6 bases and J by 4 bases, with 7 bases between the two germline ends. The CDR3 DNA follows: TGTGCCAGCAGGGGGGGGGGAAACACCATATATTTT. Its translation: CASRGGGNTIYF.

This chain connects TRBV20-1 to TRBJ2-7; 7 bases fit TRBD2. Germline lookup yields CDR1 DFQATT and CDR2 SNEGSKA (reference sequence). The CDR3 is made up of 14 amino acids. V trimming: 7 bases; J trimming: 8 bases; junction bases outside the gene matches: 17. The CDR3: CSVTTLADQPQQYF. The CDR3 DNA reads as TGCAGTGTCACGACCCTAGCGGATCAGCCCCAGCAGTACTTC.

The CDR3 DNA is TGTGCCAGCAGCTACGGACTGGACACTGAAGCTTTCTTT. Protein product: CASSYGLDTEAFF. The gene calls are TRBV11-2 and TRBJ1-1; D ambiguous. V was pared by 4 bases and J by 3 bases, with 9 bases between. The CDR3 covers 13 residues. In germline, CDR1 is SGHAT, CDR2 FQNNGV.

The chain couples TRBV6-8 to TRBJ2-3; TRBD2 agrees at 9 bases. CDR1 is MNHGY, CDR2 SAAAGT, per germline. Germline trimming cut 5 bases from V and 10 bases from J; bases unmatched to any gene: 13. This CDR3 spans 15 amino acids. The CDR3 nucleotides read TGTGCCAGCAGTAGGAATAGCGGGGGAGGTTTGCCGCAGTATTTT. Residues: CASSRNSGGGLPQYF.

About this clonotype itself: The conserved closing phenylalanine or tryptophan is absent in this CDR3, likely reflecting a read error. The limits of the CDR3 on the DNA are not certain, so only TCRdb's listed CDR3 is given. This rearrangement joins TRBV7-9 to TRBJ2-3; TRBD1, the D gene given by the table, was not confirmed from the DNA. The CDR3 contains 13 residues when both ends are counted. Germline CDR1 and CDR2: SEHNR and FQNEAQ (reference sequence). CDR3 loop: CASSFTQGANTEA.

Turning to this clonotype: Relative to the germline gene, one junction end is altered; a read error may explain this. The chain links TRBV7-9 to TRBJ2-7, with D perhaps matching TRBD1 (5 bases). The J call may be faulty, since TRBJ2-1 better matches the DNA end. The CDR3 contains 14 residues. Germline V gives CDR1 SEHNR, CDR2 FQNEAQ (reference sequence). The CDR3 here is CASSSARVGQEQFF. CDR3 nucleotides: TGCGCCAGCAGCTCCGCCAGGGTAGGCCAGGAGCAGTTCTTC.

The chain links TRBV9 to TRBJ1-3; possibly TRBD1 for D (5 bases). The V and J ends lost 3 bases and 11 bases respectively, with 24 bases between them. Germline CDR1 reads SGDLS; CDR2 reads YYNGEE. CDR3 length: 16 amino acids. CDR3 residues: CASSADYRGSPKAIYF. CDR3 coding DNA: TGTGCCAGCAGCGCTGACTATCGGGGGTCACCAAAAGCCATATATTTT.

In regard to this clonotype: The junction departs from the called germline gene at one end, perhaps through a read error. The J gene is TRBJ1-4, the V gene TRBV6-1; 10 bases agree with TRBD1. Per germline, CDR1 MNHNS and CDR2 SASEGT. The CDR3 totals 15 residues. The CDR3 DNA is TGTGCCAGCAGGGACAGGGGGTCCAATAATGAAAAACTGTCTTTT. Translating gives CASRDRGSNNEKLSF.

The gene calls are TRBV5-6 and TRBJ2-7; D may be TRBD1 or TRBD2 (5 bases each). V was shortened by 4 bases and J by 0 bases, with 17 bases between the two germline ends. Germline V CDR1 and CDR2: SGHDT, YYEEEE. This CDR3 comprises 16 residues. CDR3 sequence reads: CASSPSRGRSSYEQYF. For the CDR3, the DNA is TGTGCCAGCAGCCCCTCACGGGGCCGTAGCTCCTACGAGCAGTACTTC. The full variable domain, its missing parts supplied by reference TRBV5-6 and TRBJ2-7, is DAGVTQSPTHLIKTRGQQVTLRCSPKSGHDTVSWYQQALGQGPQFIFQYYEEEERQRGNFPDRFSGHQFPNYSSELNVNALLLGDSALYLCASSPSRGRSSYEQYFGPGTRLTVT.

Written as DNA, the CDR3 is TGTGCCAGCAGCTTAATGGGGGGGGGGGGGGCGAATTACAATGAGCAGTTCTTC. It specifies CASSLMGGGGANYNEQFF. V usage is TRBV7-3 and J usage is TRBJ2-1, with D possibly TRBD2 on 7 matching bases. Germline V lookup: CDR1 SGHTA, CDR2 FQGTGA. Trimming took 1 base from V and 4 from J, leaving 20 bases between them. There are 18 residues in the CDR3.

Points on this clonotype: At one boundary the junction diverges from the germline segment, which might be a read error. The V gene is TRBV7-9, the J gene TRBJ1-2; D gene ambiguous. The CDR3 length is 13 residues. The germline gives CDR1 SEHNR, CDR2 FQNEAQ (reference sequence). As DNA, the CDR3 is TGTGCCAGCAACCAGCGTCAGCACTATCACTACTCCTTC. Its translation: CASNQRQHYHYSF.

The chain is built from TRBV19 and TRBJ1-2, with TRBD1 matching over 9 bases. The ends lost 5 bases at V and 4 bases at J; junction bases unmatched: 8. The CDR3 sequence is 15 residues long. The germline V gene has CDR1 LNHDA and CDR2 SQIVND (reference sequence). The CDR3 DNA follows: TGTGCCAGTAGTTCTCCGGACAGGGGAGGCTATGGCTACACCTTC. Translation: CASSSPDRGGYGYTF.

This clonotype has ten or more counts. V usage is TRBV4-3 and J usage is TRBJ1-2; D is uncertain. CDR3 length: 14 residues. V lost 0 bases, J lost 8 bases, and 13 bases lay in between. Germline lookup yields CDR1 LGHNA and CDR2 YSLEER. CDR3 bases: TGCGCCAGCAGCCAAGATCAAGGTTTGGGCGGCTACACCTTC. This codes for CASSQDQGLGGYTF.

On this clonotype: A read error may produce the germline difference seen at one junction end. Here the CDR3 reads CACSQDQGTGELFF. CDR3 in DNA: TGTGCCTGCAGCCAAGATCAGGGCACCGGGGAGCTGTTTTTT. The J gene is TRBJ2-2, the V gene TRBV3-1, with D possibly TRBD1 on 5 matching bases. The CDR3 length is 14 residues. Germline loops: CDR1 LGHDT, CDR2 YNNKEL (reference sequence).

V is TRBV7-2 and J is TRBJ1-5; 8 bases are shared with TRBD1. The germline gives CDR1 SGHTA, CDR2 FQGNSA. The CDR3 is 15 residues long. Trimming removed 2 bases from V and 15 bases from J; junction bases left unmatched: 15. The CDR3 DNA reads TGTGCCAGCAGCTTAATGGGCAGGGGGCGATTTCGTCGGCATTTT. It codes for CASSLMGRGRFRRHF.